This T cell receptor beta chain was sequenced during a study of CD8 T cells in Susac syndrome. In this sample, this clonotype turned up once. Reverse transcription of about 0.5 to 1 ug RNA was performed with random hexamers. TCRdb reanalysed the immunoSEQ multiplex PCR reads using MiXCR and keeps one entry per CDR3 protein. This table holds 110,000 or so distinct CDR3 sequences, about 96% found once. The CDR3 length is 13 residues. J was trimmed by 4 bases and V by 7 bases; bases with no gene match: 10. The germline V gene encodes CDR1 SQVTM and CDR2 ANQGSEA. Sequenced sample: CD4+ T cells from PBMCs. V gene TRBV29-1 combines with J gene TRBJ2-7; 7 bases line up with TRBD1. The receptor was isolated from a human donor in good health. CDR3 coding DNA: TGCAGCGCCCAGCCGAGGGGGCTATACGAGCAGTACTTC. Residues: CSAQPRGLYEQYF.